This T cell receptor (beta chain) was captured in a study of identical twins. The study's findings and limits: Reduced insertions were recorded for abundant cord blood beta clonotypes, with no such pattern in memory repertoires.

The CDR3 covers 14 residues. The germline V gene encodes CDR1 SGHTA and CDR2 FQGNSA. The V and J ends lost 4 bases and 5 bases, in that order; junction bases with no gene match: 4. TCRdb processed the 5' RACE reads anew with MiXCR; each CDR3 protein has one entry. The sample records under 250,000 distinct CDR3 sequences, 7.5% being singletons. Of note for this clonotype: Its antigen is still unknown.

These records were also assigned to another study, of yellow fever vaccine responses in identical twins. That paper notes: Reportedly, the response of twins' T cells to the vaccine seemed partly convergent, partly personalized.

This receptor was identified in a young woman in good health. Material: CD8+ T cells sorted from blood. The chain is built from TRBV7-2 and TRBJ2-1, with 8 bases aligning to TRBD2. CDR3 DNA sequence: TGTGCCAGCAGCTCCGCCGGGGGGGACAATGAGCAGTTCTTC. Protein: CASSSAGGDNEQFF.